The 29 T cell receptor beta chains below were found in one sample sequenced in a study of OX40 agonist ivuxolimab in advanced cancers. Clones were sequenced by immunoSEQ multiplex PCR, and TCRdb holds only the in-frame ones, with some missing. Of tens of thousands of clones in the sample, roughly 88% were seen once. Sequences were derived from CD4+ or CD8+ T cells sorted from blood, sampled in a trial of the OX40 agonist ivuxolimab. These receptors were collected from an adult with an advanced solid tumor such as melanoma, head and neck, liver or kidney cancer.

The rearrangement links TRBV11-2 to TRBJ2-1, with 9 bases lining up with TRBD2. Germline CDR1 and CDR2: SGHAT and FQNNGV. The CDR3 has 15 residues. After removal of 6 bases from V and 4 bases from J, the junction contained 7 bases not matched to a gene. Here the CDR3 reads CASRPTSGQYNEQFF. CDR3 nucleotide sequence: TGTGCCAGCAGGCCAACTAGCGGGCAGTACAATGAGCAGTTCTTC.

The rearrangement uses TRBV11-2 and TRBJ1-1; TRBD1 is a possible D gene (5 bases). Trimming removed 5 bases at V and 1 base at J, with 17 bases between. Germline CDR1 is SGHAT and CDR2 is FQNNGV. The CDR3 has 16 amino acids. The chain's CDR3 is CASSPQGVGWNTEAFF. The CDR3 DNA is TGTGCCAGCAGCCCCCAAGGGGTAGGCTGGAACACTGAAGCTTTCTTT.

The chain links TRBV4-3 to TRBJ2-1, with 10 bases aligning to TRBD2. V lost 0 bases, J lost 1 base, and 15 bases stayed unmatched. The CDR3 is 21 residues long. Germline CDR1 LGHNA, CDR2 YSLEER. The DNA for the CDR3 is TGCGCCAGCAGCCAAGATTTCGAGGCTAGCGGGAGTGGTTGGTCCTACAATGAGCAGTTCTTC. It encodes CASSQDFEASGSGWSYNEQFF.

This chain uses TRBV2 with TRBJ2-3; tentatively, D is TRBD1 (7 bases). Trimming pared 8 bases from V and 4 bases from J, leaving 22 bases between. The CDR3 spans 16 residues. Per germline, CDR1 SNHLY and CDR2 FYNNEI. In nucleotides, the CDR3 is TGTGCCAGCCGGGAGAGGTGGGATACAGGGGCAGATACGCAGTATTTT. Its translation: CASRERWDTGADTQYF.

V is TRBV19 and J is TRBJ2-3; 7 nucleotides agree with TRBD2. J lost 4 bases, V lost 8 bases, and 9 bases had no gene match. From germline, CDR1 is LNHDA and CDR2 SQIVND (reference sequence). This CDR3 spans 14 amino acids. This chain's CDR3 is CASDAGRAADTQYF. CDR3 nucleotides: TGTGCCAGTGACGCGGGGAGGGCCGCAGATACGCAGTATTTT.

In nucleotides, the CDR3 is TGCGCCAGCAGCCAATCCTCCACCCTAAGGGAAAAACTGTTTTTT. Protein: CASSQSSTLREKLFF. The chain carries TRBV4-1 and TRBJ1-4; D is unclear. CDR3 size: 15 residues. Per germline, CDR1 MGHRA and CDR2 YSYEKL. With 2 bases removed from V and 8 bases from J, the gap between germline ends came to 15 bases.

This chain links TRBV4-3 with TRBJ2-1, with unresolved D. The germline CDR1 and CDR2 sequences are LGHNA and YSLEER. The CDR3 extends over 15 amino acids. V shed 0 bases and J shed 0 bases, with 6 bases lying between them. The DNA for the CDR3 is TGCGCCAGCAGCCAAGATTTTAGCTCCTACAATGAGCAGTTCTTC. Its translation is CASSQDFSSYNEQFF.

The chain carries TRBV19 and TRBJ2-1; D uncertain. Germline CDR1 and CDR2: LNHDA and SQIVND (reference sequence). The CDR3 is made up of 16 amino acids. Deletions cut 3 bases from V and 0 bases from J, with 12 bases between. For the CDR3, the DNA is TGTGCCAGTAGTATCGCGCTGTTGAGCTCCTACAATGAGCAGTTCTTC. Its translation: CASSIALLSSYNEQFF.

The chain combines TRBV30 with TRBJ2-7, with TRBD1 identical over 8 bases. V dropped 5 bases and J dropped 3; count of bases not matched to a gene: 9. The CDR3 is 14 residues long. Germline V gene lookup returns CDR1 GTSNPN and CDR2 SVGIG (reference sequence). The CDR3 sequence is CAWRTTGVDYEQYF. The CDR3 bases are TGTGCCTGGCGAACGACAGGGGTCGACTACGAGCAGTACTTC.

The J gene is TRBJ1-4, the V gene TRBV5-6; D call uncertain. Trimming removed 0 bases from V and 4 bases from J, with 7 bases in between. CDR1 and CDR2 (germline): SGHDT, YYEEEE. The CDR3 has 14 amino acids. The CDR3 DNA follows: TGTGCCAGCAGCTTGGCGGCGAATAATGAAAAACTGTTTTTT. This translates into CASSLAANNEKLFF.

The chain employs TRBV7-9 and TRBJ2-7; 7 bases agree with TRBD2. CDR3 length: 14 amino acids. Germline trimming cut 5 bases from V and 6 bases from J; bases unmatched to any gene: 10. Germline V lookup: CDR1 SEHNR, CDR2 FQNEAQ (reference sequence). The CDR3 loop is CASSHSLGEGEQYF. For the CDR3, the DNA is TGTGCCAGCAGCCACTCGTTGGGGGAGGGCGAGCAGTACTTC.

The V call is TRBV30, the J call TRBJ1-1; D remains ambiguous. Between the trimmed V and J ends, which lost 2 bases and 4 bases, there was a span of 20 bases. Germline CDR1 reads GTSNPN; CDR2 reads SVGIG (reference sequence). This CDR3 region has 16 residues. The CDR3 region is CAWSRGGKPGGTEAFF. CDR3 sequence (DNA): TGTGCCTGGAGTCGGGGAGGCAAACCTGGTGGCACTGAAGCTTTCTTT. Variable domain in full (rest from reference TRBV30 and TRBJ1-1): SQTIHQWPATLVQPVGSPLSLECTVEGTSNPNLYWYRQAAGRGLQLLFYSVGIGQISSEVPQNLSASRPQDRQFILSSKKLLLSDSGFYLCAWSRGGKPGGTEAFFGQGTRLTVV.

This clone was counted only a few times. J is TRBJ2-2 and V is TRBV2; the D is unclear. The V gene's germline CDR1 is SNHLY and CDR2 FYNNEI. The CDR3 covers 12 residues. V lost 4 bases, J lost 6 bases, and 6 bases lay in between. The CDR3: CASSVPPGELFF. As DNA, the CDR3 is TGTGCCAGCAGTGTTCCCCCCGGGGAGCTGTTTTTT.

The chain couples TRBV7-9 to TRBJ2-3; TRBD2 agrees at 9 bases. The V gene's germline CDR1 is SEHNR and CDR2 FQNEAQ (reference sequence). This CDR3 contains 17 residues. V lost 6 bases, J lost 2 bases, and 12 bases stayed unmatched. The CDR3 spells CASSGGRAGEDTDTQYF. The DNA of the CDR3 is TGTGCCAGCAGTGGCGGGAGGGCCGGGGAAGACACAGATACGCAGTATTTT.

This chain uses TRBV15 with TRBJ2-2; the D gene is possibly TRBD2 (5 bases). The CDR3 contains 13 residues. Trimming cost V 3 bases and J 5 bases, with 7 bases left between them. The germline CDR1 and CDR2 sequences are LNHNV and YYDKDF (reference sequence). DNA for the CDR3: TGTGCCACCAGCAGTAGAGGGACCGGGGAGCTGTTTTTT. Protein sequence: CATSSRGTGELFF.

This chain connects TRBV4-1 to TRBJ2-5, with D perhaps matching TRBD1 or TRBD2 (5 bases each). The CDR3 loop spans 15 amino acids. Germline V gene sequence: CDR1 MGHRA, CDR2 YSYEKL. Trimming took off 1 base at V and 5 bases at J, with 14 bases between the two ends. As DNA, the CDR3 is TGCGCCAGCAGCCAAGTCTTGTCCAGGGAGGAGACCCAGTACTTC. This gives the protein CASSQVLSREETQYF.

V usage is TRBV18 and J usage is TRBJ2-5; either TRBD1 or TRBD2 may fit D (5 bases each). The CDR3 contains 13 residues. Trimming removed 6 bases from V and 1 base from J, with 9 bases in between. Germline V lookup: CDR1 KGHSH, CDR2 LQKENI. CDR3 sequence reads: CASSLRGQETQYF. As DNA, the CDR3 is TGTGCCAGCTCTTTGAGGGGCCAAGAGACCCAGTACTTC.

The chain carries TRBV4-1 and TRBJ2-7; D is possibly TRBD2 (5 bases). The CDR3 has 15 residues. Trimming took off 2 bases at V and 1 base at J, with 12 bases between the two ends. CDR1 is MGHRA, CDR2 YSYEKL, per germline. CDR3 sequence reads: CASSQPVSGSYEQYF. The CDR3 bases are TGCGCCAGCAGCCAACCGGTCAGCGGTTCCTACGAGCAGTACTTC.

The rearrangement links TRBV28 to TRBJ2-7, with 7 bases fitting TRBD2. Germline assignment: CDR1 MDHEN and CDR2 SYDVKM. The CDR3 loop spans 18 amino acids. The J segment lost 0 bases and the V segment lost 4 bases, leaving 15 bases of the junction unmatched. CDR3 DNA sequence: TGTGCCAGCAGTTCCAACAGACTAGCTTTTACGAGCTCCTACGAGCAGTACTTC. Protein product: CASSSNRLAFTSSYEQYF.

The chain combines TRBV28 with TRBJ2-3; 14 positions agree with TRBD2. Germline CDR1 MDHEN, CDR2 SYDVKM. Trimming at V came to 6 bases and at J to 7 bases, leaving 9 bases not matched to a gene. CDR3 length equals 16 residues. DNA of the CDR3: TGTGCCAGCAGATGGGGGACTAGCGGGAGAACGTATACGCAGTATTTT. The encoded protein is CASRWGTSGRTYTQYF.

The gene calls are TRBV5-4 and TRBJ2-7; 7 nucleotides agree with TRBD2. Germline V gives CDR1 SGHNT, CDR2 YYREEE (reference sequence). The J segment lost 2 bases and the V segment lost 3 bases, leaving 11 bases of the junction unmatched. The CDR3 has 16 residues. The CDR3 nucleotides are TGTGCCAGCAGCTCCCGAAGCGGGATTCAGGCCTACGAGCAGTACTTC. It codes for CASSSRSGIQAYEQYF.

This rearrangement joins TRBV4-2 to TRBJ2-2; unclear D gene. The V and J ends lost 0 bases and 9 bases respectively, with 5 bases between them. The CDR3 covers 12 residues. Germline V gene lookup returns CDR1 LGHNA and CDR2 YNFKEQ. Written as DNA, the CDR3 is TGTGCCAGCAGCCAAGACGGGTGGGAGCTGTTTTTT. Its protein is CASSQDGWELFF.

This chain joins TRBV5-1 and TRBJ1-2, with no clear D. This CDR3 contains 15 residues. Germline CDR1 and CDR2: SGHRS and YFSETQ. V lost 0 bases, J lost 0 bases, and 9 bases lay in between. The DNA for the CDR3 is TGCGCCAGCAGCTTGGTTCCGGGAACTAACTATGGCTACACCTTC. Amino acid sequence: CASSLVPGTNYGYTF.

The chain uses TRBV19 and TRBJ2-1; D call uncertain. V shed 5 bases and J shed 0 bases, with 14 bases lying between them. The CDR3 covers 16 residues. Germline CDR1 and CDR2: LNHDA and SQIVND (reference sequence). CDR3 region: CASSDNLGSSYNEQFF. Written as DNA, the CDR3 is TGTGCCAGTAGTGACAATCTAGGAAGCTCCTACAATGAGCAGTTCTTC.

This clone appeared a few times. This chain links TRBV4-2 with TRBJ2-7, with D possibly TRBD1 on 6 matching bases. Per the germline V gene, CDR1 is LGHNA and CDR2 is YNFKEQ. This CDR3 is built from 19 residues. The V and J ends lost 0 bases and 0 bases respectively, with 21 bases between them. This CDR3 is CASSQDRMGADRISYEQYF. In DNA, the CDR3 is TGTGCCAGCAGCCAAGATCGAATGGGGGCGGATAGAATCTCCTACGAGCAGTACTTC.

The chain joins TRBV30 to TRBJ2-7, with 8 bases that match TRBD2. Looked up from germline, CDR1 is GTSNPN and CDR2 is SVGIG (reference sequence). V gave up 0 bases and J gave up 7 bases; unmatched junction bases: 8. This CDR3 is built from 14 residues. The chain's CDR3 is CAWSVQVSGGEQYF. The CDR3 nucleotides are TGTGCCTGGAGTGTGCAGGTTTCGGGGGGGGAGCAGTACTTC.

This chain joins TRBV7-3 and TRBJ1-1; D is unclear. CDR3 size: 13 residues. The V end lost 1 base, the J end lost 3 bases, and 6 bases lay between the germline ends. Germline assignment: CDR1 SGHTA and CDR2 FQGTGA. The CDR3 DNA reads as TGTGCCAGCAGCTTAAGCCCAGACACTGAAGCTTTCTTT. Its protein product is CASSLSPDTEAFF. Using reference TRBV7-3 and TRBJ1-1 for the parts outside the CDR3, the full variable domain is GAGVSQTPSNKVTEKGKYVELRCDPISGHTALYWYRQSLGQGPEFLIYFQGTGAADDSGLPNDRFFAVRPEGSVSTLKIQRTERGDSAVYLCASSLSPDTEAFFGQGTRLTVV.

The V call is TRBV19, the J call TRBJ2-1, with D perhaps matching TRBD1 (5 bases). Trimming removed 5 bases at V and 5 bases at J, with 16 bases between. This CDR3 has 15 amino acids. The germline gives CDR1 LNHDA, CDR2 SQIVND (reference sequence). This chain's CDR3 is CASSQTVLPHNEQFF. DNA for the CDR3: TGTGCCAGTAGTCAGACAGTTTTACCCCACAATGAGCAGTTCTTC.

The chain uses TRBV2 and TRBJ2-2, with D uncertain. V was pared by 8 bases and J by 5 bases, with 9 bases between. This CDR3 is 12 amino acids long. The germline gives CDR1 SNHLY, CDR2 FYNNEI. CDR3 amino acids: CASLTLTGELFF. The CDR3 DNA sequence: TGTGCCAGCCTTACGTTAACCGGGGAGCTGTTTTTT.